The TCR beta chain described here comes from a study of OX40 agonist ivuxolimab in advanced cancers. Study summary: People who had prior anti-PD-1, anti-PD-L1 or anti-CTLA-4 therapy could take part, and roughly 44% had some.

Method: immunoSEQ multiplex PCR; TCRdb's copy keeps in-frame clones and lacks some. The sample includes tens of thousands of clones, around 81% of them seen just once. V gave up 3 bases and J gave up 8 bases, with 23 bases separating them. The CDR3 contains 17 residues. Germline V gene sequence: CDR1 MDHEN, CDR2 SYDVKM. This clone was picked up a small number of times. The genes are TRBV28 and TRBJ2-1; weak D call: TRBD1 (6 bases). The source material was CD4+ or CD8+ T cells sorted from blood, sampled in a trial of the OX40 agonist ivuxolimab. This receptor was identified in an adult with an advanced solid tumor such as melanoma, head and neck, liver or kidney cancer. The CDR3 reads CASSFTRGRSRFDEQFF. The DNA for the CDR3 is TGTGCCAGCAGTTTTACCAGGGGAAGGTCACGATTCGATGAGCAGTTCTTC.